In this sample, the clone carrying this T cell receptor beta chain turned up once. Trimming removed 6 bases from V and 2 bases from J, with 9 bases in between. The CDR3 runs 13 residues. CDR1 is MNHEY and CDR2 is SVGAGI in the germline V gene. These data are taken from a study of control samples from healthy donors and cancer patients. The data were produced by immunoSEQ multiplex PCR, yet TCRdb's version contains in-frame clones alone and is incomplete. The sample includes tens of thousands of clones, approximately 94% of them seen just once. The V gene is TRBV6-5, the J gene TRBJ2-3; D call uncertain. Sequencing was done on a sample of PBMCs. This receptor was identified in a man in his thirties or forties with colorectal cancer. The CDR3 coding sequence is TGTGCCAGCAGGCCGATAATCACAGATACGCAGTATTTT. It translates to CASRPIITDTQYF.